These 4 T cell receptor beta chains were sequenced from one sample in a study of CD8+ T cells in alopecia areata. It was cDNA, reverse transcribed from extracted RNA, that served as the sequencing template. The data were produced by immunoSEQ multiplex PCR, yet TCRdb's version contains in-frame clones alone and is incomplete. Seen here are roughly 120,000 clones, under 40% observed once, and the top ten hold 3.1%. Sequencing used CD4+ T cells sorted from blood. These TCRs come from a human donor with alopecia areata.

The V gene is TRBV18, the J gene TRBJ2-5; the match to TRBD2 covers 9 bases. V was clipped by 5 bases and J by 5 bases; unmatched bases: 12. The CDR3 contains 16 residues. In germline, CDR1 is KGHSH, CDR2 LQKENI. The CDR3 DNA follows: TGTGCCAGCTCAGACGGAAAAGCGGGAGGAAGGGAGACCCAGTACTTC. Translation gives CASSDGKAGGRETQYF.

The chain recombines TRBV29-1 with TRBJ2-1; 7 bases are a match to TRBD2. Per germline, CDR1 SQVTM and CDR2 ANQGSEA. The CDR3 has 15 residues. Losses at the gene ends were 0 bases for V and 15 bases for J; bases not matched to a gene: 17. The CDR3 nucleotides read TGCAGCGTTGAAGATCTCAGTTGGGTAGCGGGCCTACTGTTCTTC. Its protein is CSVEDLSWVAGLLFF.

This clone came up a few times. In DNA form, the CDR3 reads TGCAGCGTGGCCCCTTTAAGGTCGTACAATGAGCAGTTCTTC. It encodes CSVAPLRSYNEQFF. V usage is TRBV29-1 and J usage is TRBJ2-1; D not certain. The CDR3 consists of 14 residues. The germline CDR1 and CDR2 sequences are SQVTM and ANQGSEA. V lost 6 bases and J 4 bases, leaving 16 bases between the germline ends.

The gene calls are TRBV4-3 and TRBJ1-6; tentative D call: TRBD1 (5 bases). Germline V lookup: CDR1 LGHNA, CDR2 YSLEER. Deletions cut 5 bases from V and 5 bases from J, with 13 bases between. This CDR3 is built from 15 residues. CDR3 nucleotides: TGCGCCAGCAGCATAGCGGCGGGGCATAATTCACCCCTCCACTTT. This gives the protein CASSIAAGHNSPLHF.